This T cell receptor beta chain is from a study of T cells in Graves' hyperthyroidism and ophthalmopathy (dated by TCRdb to between 2018 and 2020). Describing the broader study: Peripheral blood samples were taken at initial diagnosis, before any treatment was given. Prospective prediction of ophthalmopathy was tested in an independent validation cohort of 18 to 20 hyperthyroidism patients and some 17 patients who later progressed to ophthalmopathy. The 100 discovery patients were divided at random into training and test sets in a 7:3 ratio. The paper reports TCR Vbeta CDR3 sequencing of about 140 peripheral blood samples: 43 ophthalmopathy, roughly 74 hyperthyroidism and around 17 progressor patients. After blood sampling, hyperthyroidism patients were treated with methimazole at a starting dose of 30 mg daily, and ophthalmopathy patients were treated with high-dose intravenous methylprednisolone. To identify distinguishing TCR V-J signatures, a discovery cohort of around 98 patients was used, comprising 43 with Graves' ophthalmopathy and approximately 57 with stable Graves' hyperthyroidism. Thyroid tissue and blood T-cell repertoires from six or seven Graves' hyperthyroidism patients were also compared in the study. The paper's findings and limits, for the study overall: Most expanded thyroid clonotypes (frequency above 0.001) were also detected in blood, a finding suggesting that blood repertoires may reflect thyroid immune responses. A 13 V-J signature model separated ophthalmopathy from stable hyperthyroidism, with around 91% sensitivity and roughly 84% specificity in cross-validation and 80%/75% in testing. Sample size was not statistically predetermined, and investigators were not blinded to group allocation. During validation, the model predicted progression to ophthalmopathy a median of roughly six months ahead of onset, with around 70% sensitivity and more than 72% specificity.

Amplification of TCR beta CDR3 regions was carried out from RNA transcripts. For the first round of RT-PCR on the TCR CDR3, the HTBI primer set was used together with the Qiagen OneStep RT-PCR kit. Libraries were constructed in a second round of multiplex PCR, after which size selection and purification were carried out. Libraries were sequenced paired-end with 100 bp reads on an Illumina HiSeq2000. As for how the authors treated the data: SOAPnuke was used to process the raw data, with reads discarded if the reads contained adapters or uncalled bases, had a mean Phred below 15, or lacked an exact constant-primer or identifier match. High-quality paired reads were merged using COPE v1.2.5, and each unique nucleotide sequence was defined as a clonotype. MiTCR v1.1 was used to align the clonotypes against IMGT TRBV, TRBD and TRBJ reference segments. Only V-J combinations with frequency above 0.0001, covering about 99% of repertoires, were analysed. The TCS score was defined as F50 (clonal expansion) divided by E x V (chaos), with BLOSUM62-based TCRdist calculated between CDR3 peptides within each V-J. Welch's t-statistics and random forest reduced around 520 V-J features to 13, which were used in a naive Bayes classifier (R e1071). TCRdb ran its own pipeline on the public reads, namely fastp trimming at Q25 and MiXCR clone calling, and kept in-frame beta chains. CDR3 protein duplicates are merged, each entry listing the most common genes and DNA. TCRdb, not the original authors, processed these V and J calls. The sample data list 550,000 to 800,000 distinct CDR3 sequences, and about a sixth of these were observed just once. The ten largest clones take up over 7.5% of the sample.

The CDR3 contains 15 residues, cysteine and phenylalanine counted. Only the CDR3 DNA is retained, 45 bases long and in frame from the first base. The germline V gene supplies CDR1 SNHLY and CDR2 FYNNEI. Germline trimming: 6 bases from V, 6 bases from J; junction bases outside gene matches: 6. In its sample, this clonotype was seen many times. No antigen is known for it. No clone much larger than this one lies a single base away; base qualities are absent. Stable Graves' hyperthyroidism was defined as the absence of progression to ophthalmopathy over 18 months of follow-up. Hyperthyroidism patients were newly diagnosed, had a disease duration of under 2 months, and were aged 18 to 65 years. Any patient with an uncontrolled infection, another autoimmune disease, pregnancy or lactation was excluded. Clinical symptoms, serum thyroxine and TRAb, thyroid ultrasound, and orbital computed tomography formed the basis for the diagnoses. Ficoll-Paque density gradient centrifugation was used to isolate PBMCs from about 10 ml of fresh peripheral blood. Trizol reagent was used to extract total RNA, and RNA quality was then checked on an Agilent 2100 Bioanalyzer.

In this chain, TRBV2 is recombined with TRBJ2-1, with 12 bases in between that match TRBD2. The clonotype was recovered from a man aged 18 to 29 with Graves' hyperthyroidism. What was sequenced was blood. The CDR3 region: CASRMTSGSPNEQFF. The base sequence is TGTGCCAGCAGGATGACTAGCGGGAGTCCCAATGAGCAGTTCTTC.